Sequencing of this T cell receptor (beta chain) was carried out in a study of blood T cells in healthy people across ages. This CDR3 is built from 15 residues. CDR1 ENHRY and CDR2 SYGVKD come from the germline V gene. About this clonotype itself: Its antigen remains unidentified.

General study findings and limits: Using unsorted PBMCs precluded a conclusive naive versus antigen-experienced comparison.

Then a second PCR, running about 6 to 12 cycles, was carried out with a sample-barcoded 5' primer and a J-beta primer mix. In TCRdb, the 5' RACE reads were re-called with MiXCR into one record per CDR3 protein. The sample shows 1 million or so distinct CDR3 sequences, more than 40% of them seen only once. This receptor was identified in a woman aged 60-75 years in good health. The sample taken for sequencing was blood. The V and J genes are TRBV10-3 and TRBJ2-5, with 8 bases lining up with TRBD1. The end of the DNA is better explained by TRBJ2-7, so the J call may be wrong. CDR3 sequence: CAISDTRTGCYEQYF. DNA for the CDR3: TGTGCCATCAGTGATACCAGGACAGGGTGTTACGAGCAGTACTTC.